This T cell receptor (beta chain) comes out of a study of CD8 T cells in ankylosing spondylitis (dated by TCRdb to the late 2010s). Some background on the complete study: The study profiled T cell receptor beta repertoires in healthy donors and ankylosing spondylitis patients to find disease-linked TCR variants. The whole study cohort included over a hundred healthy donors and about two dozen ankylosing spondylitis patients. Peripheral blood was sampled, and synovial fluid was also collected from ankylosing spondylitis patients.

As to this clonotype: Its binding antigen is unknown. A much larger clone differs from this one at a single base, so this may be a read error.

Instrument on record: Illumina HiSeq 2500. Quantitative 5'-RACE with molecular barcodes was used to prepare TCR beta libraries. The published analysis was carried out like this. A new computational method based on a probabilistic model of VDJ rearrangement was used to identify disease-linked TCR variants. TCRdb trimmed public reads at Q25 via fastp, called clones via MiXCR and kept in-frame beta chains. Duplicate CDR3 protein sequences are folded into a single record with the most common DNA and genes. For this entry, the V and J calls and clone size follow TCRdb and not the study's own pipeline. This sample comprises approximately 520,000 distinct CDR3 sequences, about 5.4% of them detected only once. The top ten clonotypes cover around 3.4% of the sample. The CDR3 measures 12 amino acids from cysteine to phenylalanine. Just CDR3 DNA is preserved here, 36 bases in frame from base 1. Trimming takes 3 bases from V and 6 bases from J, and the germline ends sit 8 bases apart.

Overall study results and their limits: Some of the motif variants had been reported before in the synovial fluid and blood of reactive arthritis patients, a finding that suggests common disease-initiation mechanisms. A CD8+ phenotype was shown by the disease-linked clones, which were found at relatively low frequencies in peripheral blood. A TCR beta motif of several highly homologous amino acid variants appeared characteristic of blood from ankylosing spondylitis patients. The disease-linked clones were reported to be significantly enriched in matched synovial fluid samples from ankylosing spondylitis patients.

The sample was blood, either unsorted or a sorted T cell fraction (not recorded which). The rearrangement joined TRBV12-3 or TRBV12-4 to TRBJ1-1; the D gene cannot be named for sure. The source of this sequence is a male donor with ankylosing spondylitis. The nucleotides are TGTGCCAGCAGTTTTCTTCGGTCTGAAGCTTTCTTT. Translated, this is CASSFLRSEAFF.